The 3 T cell receptor beta chains given below trace back to one sample, sequenced in a study of T cells in localized non-small cell lung cancer. The table came from immunoSEQ multiplex PCR; TCRdb's copy has only in-frame clones and leaves some out. The sample holds some 24,000 clones, roughly 90% seen once. The material sequenced was peripheral blood, taken before any cancer treatment. The receptor source for this set is a woman aged 40 to 75 with stage I lung adenocarcinoma.

This chain uses TRBV28 with TRBJ1-2; 9 nucleotides line up with TRBD1. CDR1 and CDR2 (germline): MDHEN, SYDVKM. V gave up 7 bases and J gave up 1 base; unmatched junction bases: 4. The CDR3 runs to 14 residues. CDR3 nucleotides: TGTGCCAGCATCCGGGACAGGGTTAACTATGGCTACACCTTC. Its protein is CASIRDRVNYGYTF.

The V gene is TRBV27, the J gene TRBJ1-5; possible D gene TRBD1, 6 bases. The germline V and J ends were trimmed by 6 bases and 3 bases, with 18 bases remaining between them. The CDR3 has 16 residues. CDR1 MNHEY and CDR2 SMNVEV come from the germline V gene (reference sequence). The CDR3, as DNA: TGTGCCAGCAGAGCTATGACAGGCCGCTTCAATCAGCCCCAGCATTTT. Protein product: CASRAMTGRFNQPQHF.

The V call is TRBV18, the J call TRBJ2-1; D gene ambiguous. CDR3 length: 15 amino acids. In germline, CDR1 is KGHSH, CDR2 LQKENI. V shed 3 bases and J shed 5 bases, with 14 bases lying between them. The CDR3 nucleotides are TGTGCCAGCTCACCTCCTAGGGTTGGCCACAATGAGCAGTTCTTC. Encoded protein: CASSPPRVGHNEQFF.